This T cell receptor beta chain appears in the sequencing data of a study of beta chain features in type 1 diabetes. A single heparinised blood sample, averaging roughly 0.11 L, was obtained per donor. Markers CD45RO/CCR7/CD25/CD127/CD95/CD27 served to sort CD4+ naive, central memory, regulatory and stem cell-like memory cells. General observations from the study: Type 1 diabetes patients had moderately but significantly shorter TCRB CDR3s in all four CD4+ subsets. Researchers reported that naive, central memory and Treg TCRB repertoires appeared more similar in patients than in healthy donors.

Since all of the isolated RNA was reverse transcribed, expressed TCRB transcripts were what got sequenced. Using immunoSEQ multiplex PCR, the repertoire was profiled, and TCRdb retains in-frame clones only, with some absent. The table has hundreds of thousands of clones, less than 9.5% seen once. CDR3 size: 19 residues. V lost 5 bases to trimming and J lost 1 base; unmatched junction nucleotides: 11. Germline V gene data show CDR1 as SGHTA and CDR2 as FQGNSA. On this clone: Its antigen is still unknown.

This sequence originates from a woman under 30 in good health. The chain joins TRBV7-2 to TRBJ2-3, with 14 bases that match TRBD2. The sequencing input was central memory CD4+ T cells from blood. The CDR3 here is CASSLGGTSGSWGTDTQYF. As DNA, the CDR3 is TGTGCCAGCAGCCTAGGCGGGACTAGCGGGAGTTGGGGCACAGATACGCAGTATTTT.